These 9 T cell receptor beta chains share one sample of origin, sequenced in a study of blood T cell repertoires in COVID-19. The table came from immunoSEQ multiplex PCR; TCRdb's copy has only in-frame clones and leaves some out. The sample yields about 310,000 clones, 70% to 90% seen once. The specimen was PBMCs or T cells enriched from blood (not recorded which). The receptors derive from a man aged 25-45 years who had recovered from COVID-19.

The rearrangement links TRBV2 to TRBJ1-5; 10 nucleotides line up with TRBD1. Trimming cost V 10 bases and J 3 bases; bases outside gene matches: 12. Looked up from germline, CDR1 is SNHLY and CDR2 is FYNNEI. The CDR3 is 16 amino acids. DNA of the CDR3: TGTGCCACTCGACCCGGGACAGGGGCCCCCAATCAGCCCCAGCATTTT. Translating it yields CATRPGTGAPNQPQHF.

In DNA form, the CDR3 reads TGCGCCAGCAGCTCCGGGACAGGGGTTTCCGAGCAGTACTTC. Translating it yields CASSSGTGVSEQYF. The V gene is TRBV5-1, the J gene TRBJ2-7, with 10 bases fitting TRBD1. J gave up 6 bases and V 3 bases, and 6 bases lay outside the gene matches. Germline CDR1 SGHRS, CDR2 YFSETQ. This CDR3 comprises 14 residues.

The V gene is TRBV6-2 or TRBV6-3, the J gene TRBJ2-1; 11 positions agree with TRBD2. Germline CDR1 MNHEY, CDR2 SVGEGT. The CDR3 runs to 15 residues. Unmatched junction bases numbered 8, after V lost 5 bases and J lost 8 bases. The CDR3 region has the DNA TGTGCCAGCAGTCACACGACTAGCGGGGTGGATGAGCAGTTCTTC. It translates to CASSHTTSGVDEQFF.

The rearrangement links TRBV18 to TRBJ2-2; D remains ambiguous. This CDR3 contains 14 residues. The germline V gene encodes CDR1 KGHSH and CDR2 LQKENI. The V end lost 1 base, the J end lost 1 base, and 4 bases lay between the germline ends. CDR3 DNA sequence: TGTGCCAGCTCACCACGAGGGAACACCGGGGAGCTGTTTTTT. Amino acids: CASSPRGNTGELFF.

The CDR3 DNA reads TGTGCCTGGAGTTTATCTGGGGGCGCGTTCTATGGCTACACCTTC. Amino acid sequence: CAWSLSGGAFYGYTF. This chain links TRBV30 with TRBJ1-2; TRBD1 might be the D (6 bases). Germline-derived CDR1 and CDR2 are GTSNPN and SVGIG (reference sequence). The V end lost 2 bases, the J end lost 4 bases, and 17 bases lay between the germline ends. CDR3 size: 15 residues.

This chain joins TRBV27 and TRBJ2-7, with D perhaps matching TRBD1 (5 bases). The CDR3 has 15 amino acids. V was shortened by 4 bases and J by 4 bases, with 17 bases between the two germline ends. CDR1 and CDR2 (germline): MNHEY, SMNVEV (reference sequence). Written as DNA, the CDR3 is TGTGCCAGCAGTTCTCTTAGACAGACTGAATACGAGCAGTACTTC. Amino acids: CASSSLRQTEYEQYF.

The chain has TRBV7-2 and TRBJ1-2; tentative D call: TRBD1 (5 bases). V was pared by 1 base and J by 2 bases, with 17 bases between. There are 17 residues in the CDR3. Germline assignment: CDR1 SGHTA and CDR2 FQGNSA. CDR3 sequence (DNA): TGTGCCAGCAGCTTAGGGGGCCCGGGGGTAGGGAACTATGGCTACACCTTC. Amino acids: CASSLGGPGVGNYGYTF.

This clone came up a few times. The chain joins TRBV6-4 to TRBJ2-7, with D maybe TRBD2 (6 bases). This CDR3 region has 15 residues. Trimming cost V 0 bases and J 5 bases, with 14 bases left between them. Germline CDR1 MRHNA, CDR2 SNTAGT. CDR3 amino acids: CASSDSAGSYHEQYF. CDR3 coding DNA: TGTGCCAGCAGTGACTCCGCGGGAAGCTATCACGAGCAGTACTTC.

The rearrangement joins TRBV6-1 to TRBJ1-5, with D perhaps TRBD1 (5 bases). V lost 8 bases and J lost 3, with 14 bases in between. The CDR3 totals 14 residues. From germline, CDR1 is MNHNS and CDR2 SASEGT. Here the CDR3 DNA reads TGTGCCAGCGCCCGGGGGACTTACAATCAGCCCCAGCATTTT. Translation gives CASARGTYNQPQHF.